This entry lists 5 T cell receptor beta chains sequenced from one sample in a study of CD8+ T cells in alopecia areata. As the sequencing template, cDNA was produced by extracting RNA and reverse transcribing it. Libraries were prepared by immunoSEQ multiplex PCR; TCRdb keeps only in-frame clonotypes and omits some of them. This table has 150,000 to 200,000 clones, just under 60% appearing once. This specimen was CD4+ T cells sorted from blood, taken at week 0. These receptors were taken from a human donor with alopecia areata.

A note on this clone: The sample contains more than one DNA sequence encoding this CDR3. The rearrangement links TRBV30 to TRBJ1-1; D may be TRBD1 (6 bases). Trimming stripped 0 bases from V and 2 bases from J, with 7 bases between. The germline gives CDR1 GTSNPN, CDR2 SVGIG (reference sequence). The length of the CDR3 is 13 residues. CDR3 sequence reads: CAWSVQGNTEAFF. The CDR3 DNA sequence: TGTGCCTGGAGTGTACAGGGAAACACTGAAGCTTTCTTT.

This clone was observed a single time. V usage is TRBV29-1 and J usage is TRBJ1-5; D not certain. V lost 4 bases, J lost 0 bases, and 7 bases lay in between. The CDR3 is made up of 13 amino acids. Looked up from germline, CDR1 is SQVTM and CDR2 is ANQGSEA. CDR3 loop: CSVAQNSNQPQHF. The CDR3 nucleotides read TGCAGCGTTGCTCAAAATAGCAATCAGCCCCAGCATTTT.

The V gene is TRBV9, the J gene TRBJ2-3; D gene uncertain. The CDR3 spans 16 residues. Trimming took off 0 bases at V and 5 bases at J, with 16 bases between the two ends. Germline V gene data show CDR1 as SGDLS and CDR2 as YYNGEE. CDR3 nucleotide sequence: TGTGCCAGCAGCGTAGAGGCTCGTCCCGTGGGAGATACGCAGTATTTT. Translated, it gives CASSVEARPVGDTQYF.

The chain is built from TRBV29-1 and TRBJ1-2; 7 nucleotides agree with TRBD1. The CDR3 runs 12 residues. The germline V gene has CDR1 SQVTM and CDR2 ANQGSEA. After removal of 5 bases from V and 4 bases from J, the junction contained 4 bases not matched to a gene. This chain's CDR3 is CSVWDSFYGYTF. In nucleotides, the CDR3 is TGCAGCGTTTGGGACAGCTTCTATGGCTACACCTTC.

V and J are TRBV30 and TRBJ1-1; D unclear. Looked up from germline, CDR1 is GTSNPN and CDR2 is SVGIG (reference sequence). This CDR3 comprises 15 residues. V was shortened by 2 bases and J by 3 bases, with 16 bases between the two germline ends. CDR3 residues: CAWSWFGVRDTEAFF. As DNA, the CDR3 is TGTGCCTGGAGTTGGTTTGGGGTGAGGGACACTGAAGCTTTCTTT.